These T cell receptor beta chains were read from a single sample in a study of T cell changes during pregnancy in multiple sclerosis. Assay used: immunoSEQ multiplex PCR; TCRdb lists only in-frame clones, some missing. The sample lists tens of thousands of clones, 94% occurring once. The sequencing used CD4+ T cells from peripheral blood mononuclear cells, collected in the first trimester of pregnancy. The receptor source for this set is a female donor with multiple sclerosis, enrolled in a pregnancy study. The CDR3 runs from the conserved cysteine through the conserved F or W. The D gene is left open where the match is weak. Part of the rows lack a size; the others show once, few, many or a class for expanded clones.

V	size	length	D	J	CDR3	DNA
TRBV7-9	-	15	-	TRBJ1-4	CASSLGTGSNEKLFF	TGTGCCAGCAGCTTAGGTACGGGTTCTAATGAAAAACTGTTTTTT
TRBV10-3	once	15	TRBD1	TRBJ1-2	CAIKPGQGNVNGYTF	TGTGCCATTAAACCCGGACAGGGCAACGTTAATGGCTACACCTTC
TRBV5-4	once	16	-	TRBJ1-4	CASSLGNSGHNEKLFF	TGTGCCAGCAGCTTGGGAAATTCGGGACATAATGAAAAACTGTTTTTT
TRBV11-2	-	16	TRBD1	TRBJ1-6	CASSLGTGAGNSPLHF	TGTGCCAGCAGCTTAGGGACAGGGGCTGGGAATTCACCCCTCCACTTT
TRBV20-1	-	10	-	TRBJ2-7	CSASNYEQYF	TGCAGTGCTTCCAACTACGAGCAGTACTTC
TRBV11-2	-	14	TRBD2	TRBJ2-7	CASSFLAGRAEQYF	TGTGCCAGCAGCTTTCTAGCGGGTAGGGCCGAGCAGTACTTC
TRBV10-3	-	15	TRBD1	TRBJ2-5	CAISDPGQQQETQYF	TGTGCCATCAGTGACCCGGGACAGCAGCAAGAGACCCAGTACTTC
TRBV5-4	-	15	-	TRBJ2-1	CASSPSRKTYNEQFF	TGTGCCAGCAGCCCGTCGAGGAAAACCTACAATGAGCAGTTCTTC
TRBV7-2	-	18	-	TRBJ2-1	CASSPQGGTGSSYNEQFF	TGTGCCAGCAGCCCCCAGGGGGGGACAGGTTCCTCCTACAATGAGCAGTTCTTC
TRBV13	-	18	TRBD2	TRBJ2-5	CASSLGLSGGRLQETQYF	TGTGCCAGCAGCTTAGGTCTTAGCGGGGGCCGGCTGCAAGAGACCCAGTACTTC
TRBV9	-	15	TRBD1	TRBJ1-4	CASSATGTANEKLFF	TGTGCCAGCAGCGCGACCGGGACAGCTAATGAAAAACTGTTTTTT
TRBV6-5	-	15	TRBD1	TRBJ1-3	CASRRGTGAGNTIYF	TGTGCCAGCAGACGTGGAACAGGGGCTGGAAACACCATATATTTT
TRBV6-1	-	14	-	TRBJ1-1	CASENAAMGAEAFF	TGTGCCAGCGAAAACGCAGCCATGGGGGCGGAAGCTTTCTTT
TRBV6-5	-	16	-	TRBJ1-4	CASSSWAPGANEKLFF	TGTGCCAGCAGTTCCTGGGCTCCAGGGGCTAATGAAAAACTGTTTTTT
TRBV27	-	18	TRBD1	TRBJ2-6	CASSADRALGAGANVLTF	TGTGCCAGCAGTGCAGACAGGGCCCTGGGCGCTGGGGCCAACGTCCTGACTTTC
TRBV9	once	13	-	TRBJ2-2	CASSVNSLGELFF	TGTGCCAGCAGCGTAAACAGCCTCGGGGAGCTGTTTTTT
TRBV6-5	-	14	TRBD1	TRBJ2-2	CASSQTGRAGELFF	TGTGCCAGCAGTCAGACAGGGCGGGCCGGGGAGCTGTTTTTT
TRBV6-5	-	15	-	TRBJ2-7	CASSPRGPGGYEQYF	TGTGCCAGCAGCCCGAGAGGACCCGGGGGTTACGAGCAGTACTTC
TRBV15	-	15	TRBD2	TRBJ2-7	CATSGMGLAGYEQYF	TGTGCCACCAGCGGTATGGGACTAGCGGGCTACGAGCAGTACTTC
TRBV5-1	-	15	TRBD1	TRBJ1-5	CASSLSPGQGQPQHF	TGCGCCAGCAGCTTGTCGCCGGGACAGGGGCAGCCCCAGCATTTT
TRBV6-1	-	15	TRBD2	TRBJ2-7	CASSLAGQPYEKQYF	TGTGCCAGCAGTCTAGCGGGACAGCCCTACGAGAAGCAGTACTTC
TRBV4-2	-	14	-	TRBJ1-1	CASSQEGRQTEAFF	TGTGCCAGCAGCCAAGAGGGGAGGCAGACTGAAGCTTTCTTT
TRBV5-4	-	15	-	TRBJ1-5	CASSPGGGVGQPQHF	TGTGCCAGCAGCCCGGGTGGGGGGGTAGGACAGCCCCAGCATTTT
TRBV7-6	-	14	TRBD1	TRBJ1-6	CASSLDRGGSPLHF	TGTGCCAGCAGCCTAGACAGGGGAGGATCACCCCTCCACTTT
TRBV6-5	few	14	TRBD1	TRBJ1-2	CASSLRTGSGGYTF	TGTGCCAGCAGTCTCCGGACAGGATCGGGCGGCTACACCTTC
TRBV7-7	-	15	TRBD2	TRBJ2-3	CASSLGNGGGDTQYF	TGTGCTAGCAGCTTAGGTAACGGGGGGGGAGATACGCAGTATTTT
TRBV6-1	-	16	-	TRBJ1-2	CASSEASGAGGRGYTF	TGTGCCAGCAGTGAAGCGAGCGGAGCGGGGGGCAGGGGCTACACCTTC
TRBV7-7	-	17	TRBD2	TRBJ2-5	CASSRGLAGGRQETQYF	TGTGCTAGCAGCCGCGGACTAGCGGGGGGCCGACAAGAGACCCAGTACTTC
TRBV6-6	-	14	TRBD1	TRBJ2-7	CASQTGGRDYEQYF	TGTGCCAGCCAAACAGGGGGACGCGACTACGAGCAGTACTTC
TRBV27	-	14	-	TRBJ1-6	CASRDSSYNSPLHF	TGTGCCAGCAGGGACAGCTCCTATAATTCACCCCTCCACTTT
TRBV10-3	few	11	-	TRBJ1-3	CAISTGNTIYF	TGTGCCATCAGCACTGGAAACACCATATATTTT
TRBV5-5	few	12	TRBD1	TRBJ1-1	CASRPDREEAFF	TGTGCCAGCAGACCAGACAGGGAGGAAGCTTTCTTT
TRBV2	-	14	TRBD2	TRBJ2-5	CASWGKRGGETQYF	TGTGCCAGCTGGGGGAAGCGGGGCGGGGAGACCCAGTACTTC
TRBV29-1	-	14	TRBD1	TRBJ1-5	CSVGTGADNQPQHF	TGCAGCGTAGGGACAGGGGCGGACAACCAGCCCCAGCATTTT
TRBV18	-	13	-	TRBJ2-7	CASSPRAEGEQYF	TGTGCCAGCTCACCAAGGGCGGAGGGCGAGCAGTACTTC
TRBV2	-	18	TRBD2	TRBJ2-7	CASTGPGLAGAVTYEQYF	TGTGCCAGCACCGGACCGGGACTAGCGGGGGCCGTGACCTACGAGCAGTACTTC
TRBV7-2	-	12	-	TRBJ1-6	CASNDRNSPLHF	TGTGCCAGCAACGACAGGAATTCACCCCTCCACTTT
TRBV11-2	-	10	-	TRBJ1-1	CASSLKEAFF	TGTGCCAGCAGCCTAAAGGAAGCTTTCTTT
TRBV7-9	-	13	-	TRBJ1-5	CASRKDTDGPQHF	TGTGCCAGCAGGAAGGACACGGACGGGCCCCAGCATTTT
TRBV6-7	-	14	-	TRBJ1-2	CASSYLKVRDGYTF	TGTGCCAGCAGTTACCTTAAGGTTCGGGATGGCTACACCTTC
TRBV5-1	-	16	TRBD2	TRBJ2-5	CASSLVPSAGGETQYF	TGCGCCAGCAGCTTGGTACCCTCAGCGGGGGGGGAGACCCAGTACTTC
TRBV6-6	-	14	-	TRBJ1-4	CASSPTGGNEKLFF	TGTGCCAGCAGTCCCACAGGAGGGAATGAAAAACTGTTTTTT
TRBV6-5	-	15	-	TRBJ1-3	CASSYAGSSGNTIYF	TGTGCCAGCAGTTACGCGGGTTCTTCTGGAAACACCATATATTTT
TRBV6-1	once	14	TRBD2	TRBJ2-1	CASRGLAGFNEQFF	TGTGCCAGCAGGGGACTAGCGGGGTTCAATGAGCAGTTCTTC
TRBV6-5	-	14	TRBD2	TRBJ2-7	CASSRLAGAWEQYF	TGTGCCAGCAGTAGACTAGCGGGGGCCTGGGAGCAGTACTTC
TRBV19	-	13	TRBD1	TRBJ1-1	CASIQEGANEAFF	TGTGCCAGTATACAGGAGGGGGCTAATGAAGCTTTCTTT
TRBV5-5	-	15	TRBD1	TRBJ1-5	CASSFYDRELQPQHF	TGTGCCAGCAGCTTCTATGACAGGGAACTTCAGCCCCAGCATTTT
TRBV7-6	-	15	TRBD1	TRBJ1-2	CASSLKEGATYGYTF	TGTGCCAGCAGCTTAAAGGAGGGGGCGACCTATGGCTACACCTTC
TRBV27	-	16	-	TRBJ2-1	CASSLQSISPYNEQFF	TGTGCCAGCAGTCTACAGTCCATTTCACCCTACAATGAGCAGTTCTTC
TRBV13	-	12	TRBD1	TRBJ1-1	CASSLWTGEAFF	TGTGCCAGCAGCTTATGGACAGGCGAAGCTTTCTTT
TRBV7-9	few	16	-	TRBJ1-6	CASSLASGTNNSPLHF	TGTGCCAGCAGCTTAGCGAGTGGGACTAATAATTCACCCCTCCACTTT
TRBV5-4	once	14	-	TRBJ1-1	CASSRTQLGTEAFF	TGTGCCAGCAGCCGGACTCAGTTGGGCACTGAAGCTTTCTTT
TRBV14	-	15	-	TRBJ2-5	CASSSRTAVEGTQYF	TGTGCCAGCAGCTCTCGGACAGCCGTTGAGGGGACCCAGTACTTC
TRBV13	-	15	-	TRBJ2-6	CASSFGISGANVLTF	TGTGCCAGCAGCTTCGGTATCTCTGGGGCCAACGTCCTGACTTTC
TRBV19	-	16	TRBD1	TRBJ2-3	CASSQRPGQGMDTQYF	TGTGCCAGTAGTCAAAGACCGGGACAGGGAATGGATACGCAGTATTTT
TRBV7-3	-	12	-	TRBJ2-2	CASSLDNRELFF	TGTGCCAGCAGCTTGGACAACAGGGAGCTGTTTTTT
TRBV6-5	-	15	TRBD1	TRBJ1-5	CASRRDRESGQPQHF	TGTGCCAGCAGGAGGGACAGGGAGTCGGGGCAGCCCCAGCATTTT
TRBV12-5	-	17	TRBD1	TRBJ2-7	CASGLVHQQGGSYEQYF	TGTGCTAGTGGTTTGGTACACCAACAGGGGGGCTCCTACGAGCAGTACTTC
TRBV25-1	-	17	TRBD1	TRBJ1-2	CASGEPRGTGTNYGYTF	TGTGCCAGCGGGGAGCCGAGGGGGACAGGGACTAACTATGGCTACACCTTC
TRBV6-5	-	15	-	TRBJ1-4	CASSYSPGALEKLFF	TGTGCCAGCAGTTACTCGCCAGGGGCGCTTGAAAAACTGTTTTTT